This T cell receptor (beta chain) was identified in a study of beta chain features in type 1 diabetes. This clone was seen a few times. The target antigen is unknown. Trimming at V came to 7 bases and at J to 1 base, leaving 9 bases not matched to a gene. The CDR3 covers 16 residues. Germline V gene lookup returns CDR1 SQVTM and CDR2 ANQGSEA. Points from the study as a whole: VDJ junctions from type 1 diabetes patients carried fewer insertions and larger deletions. Within the patient group, naive, central memory and Treg TCRB repertoires appeared more similar to each other than within healthy donors. TCRB CDR3 length was moderately but significantly reduced in all four CD4+ subsets of Type 1 diabetes patients.

The authors reverse transcribed all of the isolated RNA, so sequencing captured expressed TCRB transcripts. Libraries were prepared by immunoSEQ multiplex PCR; TCRdb keeps only in-frame clonotypes and omits some of them. This sample has about 340,000 clones, with 13% found just once. Sorting produced populations that all topped 95% purity. The chain couples TRBV29-1 to TRBJ2-1, with 11 bases identical to TRBD2. The clonotype comes from a woman aged 18-29 years with type 1 diabetes. Sequencing was performed on naive CD4+ T cells from blood. In DNA, the CDR3 is TGCAGCGGGAGGGTTAGCGGGAGGGTGTCCTACAATGAGCAGTTCTTC. It is translated as CSGRVSGRVSYNEQFF.